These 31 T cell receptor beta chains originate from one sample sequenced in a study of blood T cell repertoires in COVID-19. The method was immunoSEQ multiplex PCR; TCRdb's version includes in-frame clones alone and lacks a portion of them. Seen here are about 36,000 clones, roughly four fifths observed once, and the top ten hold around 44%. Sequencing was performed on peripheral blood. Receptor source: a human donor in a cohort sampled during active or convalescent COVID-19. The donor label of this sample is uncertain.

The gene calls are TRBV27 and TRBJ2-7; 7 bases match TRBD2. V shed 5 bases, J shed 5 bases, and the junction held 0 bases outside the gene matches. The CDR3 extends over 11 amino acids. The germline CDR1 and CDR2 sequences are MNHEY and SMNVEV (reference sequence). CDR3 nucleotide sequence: TGTGCCAGCAGTGCGGGGGACGAGCAGTACTTC. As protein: CASSAGDEQYF.

This chain's CDR3 is CAWSVIDEQYF. CDR3 nucleotides: TGTGCCTGGAGTGTAATAGACGAGCAGTACTTC. This chain connects TRBV30 to TRBJ2-7; no clear D. CDR1 GTSNPN and CDR2 SVGIG come from the germline V gene (reference sequence). Between the trimmed V and J ends, which lost 0 bases and 5 bases, there was a span of 5 bases. CDR3 size: 11 residues.

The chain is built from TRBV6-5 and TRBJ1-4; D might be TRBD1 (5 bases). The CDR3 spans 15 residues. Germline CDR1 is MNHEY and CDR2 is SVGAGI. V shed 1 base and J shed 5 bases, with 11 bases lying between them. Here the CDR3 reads CASSYFGAGNEKLFF. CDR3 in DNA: TGTGCCAGCAGTTACTTTGGGGCTGGGAATGAAAAACTGTTTTTT.

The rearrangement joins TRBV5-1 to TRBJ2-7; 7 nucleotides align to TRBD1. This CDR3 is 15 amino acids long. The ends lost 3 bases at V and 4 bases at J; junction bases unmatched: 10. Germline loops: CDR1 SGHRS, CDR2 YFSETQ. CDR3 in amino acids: CASSSLDRNRYEQYF. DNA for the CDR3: TGCGCCAGCAGCTCACTGGACAGGAATAGATACGAGCAGTACTTC. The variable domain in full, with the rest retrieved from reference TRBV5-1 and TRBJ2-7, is KAGVTQTPRYLIKTRGQQVTLSCSPISGHRSVSWYQQTPGQGLQFLFEYFSETQRNKGNFPGRFSGRQFSNSRSEMNVSTLELGDSALYLCASSSLDRNRYEQYFGPGTRLTVT.

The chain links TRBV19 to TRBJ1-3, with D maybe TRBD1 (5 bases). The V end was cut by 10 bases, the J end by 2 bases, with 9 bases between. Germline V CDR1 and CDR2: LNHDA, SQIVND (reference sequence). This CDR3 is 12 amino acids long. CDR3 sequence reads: CATGEAGNTIYF. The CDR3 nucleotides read TGTGCCACGGGGGAAGCTGGAAACACCATATATTTT.

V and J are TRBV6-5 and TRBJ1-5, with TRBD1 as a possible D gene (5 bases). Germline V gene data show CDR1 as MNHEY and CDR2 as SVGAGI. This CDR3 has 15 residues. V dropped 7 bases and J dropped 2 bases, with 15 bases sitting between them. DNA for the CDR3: TGTGCCAGCACCGAGGGGAGGGGTCGCAATCAGCCCCAGCATTTT. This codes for CASTEGRGRNQPQHF.

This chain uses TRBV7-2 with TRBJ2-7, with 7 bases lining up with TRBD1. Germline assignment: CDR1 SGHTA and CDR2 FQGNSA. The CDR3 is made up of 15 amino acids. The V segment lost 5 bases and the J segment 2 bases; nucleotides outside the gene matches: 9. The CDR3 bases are TGTGCCAGCAGCCATACAGGGGCTGACACCTACGAGCAGTACTTC. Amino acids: CASSHTGADTYEQYF.

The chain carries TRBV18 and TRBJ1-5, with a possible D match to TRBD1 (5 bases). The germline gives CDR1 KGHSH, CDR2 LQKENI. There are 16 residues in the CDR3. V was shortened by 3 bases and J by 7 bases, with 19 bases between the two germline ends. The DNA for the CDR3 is TGTGCCAGCTCACCGGGACGGGCTGGAGGGAAACAGCCCCAGCATTTT. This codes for CASSPGRAGGKQPQHF.

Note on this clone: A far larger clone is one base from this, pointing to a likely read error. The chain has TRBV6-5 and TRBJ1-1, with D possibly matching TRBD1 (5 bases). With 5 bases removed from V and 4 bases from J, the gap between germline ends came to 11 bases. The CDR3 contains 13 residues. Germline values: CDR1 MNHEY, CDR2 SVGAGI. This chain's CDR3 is CASSKQVATEAFF. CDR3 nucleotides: TGTGCCAGCAGTAAACAGGTGGCCACTGAAGCTTTCTTT.

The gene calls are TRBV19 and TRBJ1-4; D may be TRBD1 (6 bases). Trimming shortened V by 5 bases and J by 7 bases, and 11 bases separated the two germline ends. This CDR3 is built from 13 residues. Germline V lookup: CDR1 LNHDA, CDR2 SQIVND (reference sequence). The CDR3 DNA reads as TGTGCCAGTAGTGTACAGGGAAGTGAAAAACTGTTTTTT. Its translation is CASSVQGSEKLFF.

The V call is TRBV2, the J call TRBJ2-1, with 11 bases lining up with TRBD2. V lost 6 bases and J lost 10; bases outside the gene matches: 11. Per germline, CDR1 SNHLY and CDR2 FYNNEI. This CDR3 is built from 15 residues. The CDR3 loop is CASRQGRVAGGEQFF. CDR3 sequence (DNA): TGTGCCAGCAGACAGGGGAGGGTAGCGGGAGGGGAGCAGTTCTTC. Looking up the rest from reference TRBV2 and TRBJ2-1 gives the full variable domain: EPEVTQTPSHQVTQMGQEVILRCVPISNHLYFYWYRQILGQKVEFLVSFYNNEISEKSEIFDDQFSVERPDGSNFTLKIRSTKLEDSAMYFCASRQGRVAGGEQFFGPGTRLTVL.

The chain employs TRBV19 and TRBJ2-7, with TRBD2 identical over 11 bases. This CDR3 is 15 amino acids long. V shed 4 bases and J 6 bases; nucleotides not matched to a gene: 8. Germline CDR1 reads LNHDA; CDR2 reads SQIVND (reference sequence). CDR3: CASSKLAGGYGEQYF. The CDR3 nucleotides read TGTGCCAGTAGTAAGCTAGCGGGAGGATATGGCGAGCAGTACTTC.

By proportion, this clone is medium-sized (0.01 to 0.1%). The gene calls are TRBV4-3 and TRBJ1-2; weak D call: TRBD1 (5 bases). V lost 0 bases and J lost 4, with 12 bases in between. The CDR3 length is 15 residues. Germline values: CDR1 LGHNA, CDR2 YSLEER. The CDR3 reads CASSQDGAGSYGYTF. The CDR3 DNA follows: TGCGCCAGCAGCCAAGATGGTGCAGGGTCCTATGGCTACACCTTC.

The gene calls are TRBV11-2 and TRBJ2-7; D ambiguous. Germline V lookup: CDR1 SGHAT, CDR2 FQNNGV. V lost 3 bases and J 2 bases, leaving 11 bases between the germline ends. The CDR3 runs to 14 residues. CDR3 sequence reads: CASSFSRPTYEQYF. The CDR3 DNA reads TGTGCCAGCAGCTTCTCCAGGCCAACCTACGAGCAGTACTTC.

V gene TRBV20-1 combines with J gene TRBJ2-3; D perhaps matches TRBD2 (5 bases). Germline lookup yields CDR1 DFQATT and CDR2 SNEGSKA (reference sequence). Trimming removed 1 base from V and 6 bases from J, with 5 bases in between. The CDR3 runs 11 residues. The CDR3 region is CSARAGDTQYF. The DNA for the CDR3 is TGCAGTGCTAGAGCGGGGGATACGCAGTATTTT.

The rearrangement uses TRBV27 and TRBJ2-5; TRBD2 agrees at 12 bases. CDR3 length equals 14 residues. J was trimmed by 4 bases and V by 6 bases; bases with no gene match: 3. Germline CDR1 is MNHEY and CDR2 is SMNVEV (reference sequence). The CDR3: CASRRLAGVETQYF. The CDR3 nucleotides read TGTGCCAGCAGAAGACTAGCGGGAGTAGAGACCCAGTACTTC.

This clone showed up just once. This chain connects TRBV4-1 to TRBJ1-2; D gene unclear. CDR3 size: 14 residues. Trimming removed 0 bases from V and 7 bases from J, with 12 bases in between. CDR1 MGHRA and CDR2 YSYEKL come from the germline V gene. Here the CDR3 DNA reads TGCGCCAGCAGCCAAGATCCACGGGGTCGTGGCTACACCTTC. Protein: CASSQDPRGRGYTF.

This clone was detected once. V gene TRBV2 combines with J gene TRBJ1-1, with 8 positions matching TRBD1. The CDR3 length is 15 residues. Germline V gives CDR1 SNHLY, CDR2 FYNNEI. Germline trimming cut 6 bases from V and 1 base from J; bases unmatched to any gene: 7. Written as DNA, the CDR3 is TGTGCCAGCAGCCTCGGACAGGGCCCGAACACTGAAGCTTTCTTT. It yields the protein CASSLGQGPNTEAFF.

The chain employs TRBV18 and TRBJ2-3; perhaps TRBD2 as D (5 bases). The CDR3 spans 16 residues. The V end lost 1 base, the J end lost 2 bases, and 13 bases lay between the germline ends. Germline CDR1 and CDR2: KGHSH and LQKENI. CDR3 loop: CASSPQGGRYTDTQYF. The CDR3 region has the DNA TGTGCCAGCTCACCACAAGGAGGCAGGTACACAGATACGCAGTATTTT.

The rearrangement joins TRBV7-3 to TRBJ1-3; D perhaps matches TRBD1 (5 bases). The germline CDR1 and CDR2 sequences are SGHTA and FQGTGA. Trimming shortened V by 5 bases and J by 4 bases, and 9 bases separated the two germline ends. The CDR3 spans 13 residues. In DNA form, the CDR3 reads TGTGCCAGCAGCCCGGACATGGGAAACACCATATATTTT. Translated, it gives CASSPDMGNTIYF.

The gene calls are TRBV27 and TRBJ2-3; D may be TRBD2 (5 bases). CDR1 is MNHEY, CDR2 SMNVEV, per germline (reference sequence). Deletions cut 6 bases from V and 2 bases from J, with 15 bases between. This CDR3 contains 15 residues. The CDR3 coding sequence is TGTGCCAGCAGCCGAAGACCGGGATCCACAGATACGCAGTATTTT. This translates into CASSRRPGSTDTQYF.

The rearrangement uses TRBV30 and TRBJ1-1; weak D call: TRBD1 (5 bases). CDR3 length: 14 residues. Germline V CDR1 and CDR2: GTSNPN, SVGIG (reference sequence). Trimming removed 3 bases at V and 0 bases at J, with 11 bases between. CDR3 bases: TGTGCCTGGAGCCTTGACAGCATGAACACTGAAGCTTTCTTT. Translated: CAWSLDSMNTEAFF.

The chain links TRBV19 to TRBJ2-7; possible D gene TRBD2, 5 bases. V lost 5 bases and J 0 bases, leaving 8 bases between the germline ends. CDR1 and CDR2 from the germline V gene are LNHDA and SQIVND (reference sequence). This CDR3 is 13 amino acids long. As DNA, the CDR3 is TGTGCCAGTAGTGCTAGCTTCTCCTACGAGCAGTACTTC. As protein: CASSASFSYEQYF.

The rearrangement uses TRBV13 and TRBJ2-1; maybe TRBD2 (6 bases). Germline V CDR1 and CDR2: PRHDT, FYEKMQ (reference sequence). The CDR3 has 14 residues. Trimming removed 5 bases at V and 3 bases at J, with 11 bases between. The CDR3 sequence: CASSHGTFYNEQFF. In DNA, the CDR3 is TGTGCCAGCAGCCACGGGACTTTCTACAATGAGCAGTTCTTC.

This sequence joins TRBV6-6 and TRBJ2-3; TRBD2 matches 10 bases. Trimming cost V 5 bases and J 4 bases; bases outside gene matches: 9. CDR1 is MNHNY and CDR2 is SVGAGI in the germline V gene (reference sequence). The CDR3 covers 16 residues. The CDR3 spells CASSPESGRASDTQYF. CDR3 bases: TGTGCCAGCAGTCCCGAGAGCGGGAGGGCATCAGATACGCAGTATTTT.

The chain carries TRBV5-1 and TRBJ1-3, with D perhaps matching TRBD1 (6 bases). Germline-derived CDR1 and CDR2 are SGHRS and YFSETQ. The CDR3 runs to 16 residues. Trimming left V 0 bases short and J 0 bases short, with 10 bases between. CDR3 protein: CASSLEAGASGNTIYF. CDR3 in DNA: TGCGCCAGCAGCTTGGAGGCGGGGGCCTCTGGAAACACCATATATTTT.

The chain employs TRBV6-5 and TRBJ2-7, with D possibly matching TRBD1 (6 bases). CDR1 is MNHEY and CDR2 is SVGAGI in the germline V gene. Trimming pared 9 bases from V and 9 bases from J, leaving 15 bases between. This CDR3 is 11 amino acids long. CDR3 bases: TGTGCCAGTAGGGGGTTCAGTGGGCAGTACTTC. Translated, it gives CASRGFSGQYF.

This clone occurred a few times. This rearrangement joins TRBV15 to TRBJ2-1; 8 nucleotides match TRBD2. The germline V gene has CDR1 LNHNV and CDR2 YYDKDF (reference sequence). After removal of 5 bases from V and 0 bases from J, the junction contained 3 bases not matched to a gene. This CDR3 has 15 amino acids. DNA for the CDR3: TGTGCCACCAGCGTTAGCGGGATCTCCTACAATGAGCAGTTCTTC. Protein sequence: CATSVSGISYNEQFF.

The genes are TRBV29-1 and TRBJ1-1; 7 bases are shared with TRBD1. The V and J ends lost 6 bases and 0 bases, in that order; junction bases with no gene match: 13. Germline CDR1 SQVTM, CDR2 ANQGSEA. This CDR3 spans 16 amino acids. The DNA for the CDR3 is TGCAGCGTCGTAGTCGGGACAGCCTCCATGAACACTGAAGCTTTCTTT. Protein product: CSVVVGTASMNTEAFF.

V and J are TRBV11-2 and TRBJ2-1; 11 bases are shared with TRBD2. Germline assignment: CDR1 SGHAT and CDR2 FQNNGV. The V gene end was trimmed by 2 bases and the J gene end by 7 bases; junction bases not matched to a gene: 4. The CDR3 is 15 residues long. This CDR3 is CASSLSRTSGNEQFF. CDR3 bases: TGTGCCAGCAGCTTATCCCGGACTAGCGGGAATGAGCAGTTCTTC.

CDR3 sequence reads: CASSRGTAIQETQYF. The CDR3 DNA reads TGTGCCAGCAGCCGCGGGACGGCCATTCAAGAGACCCAGTACTTC. The gene calls are TRBV14 and TRBJ2-5, with D perhaps TRBD2 (6 bases). Germline V CDR1 and CDR2: SGHDN, FVKESK. Trimming pared 4 bases from V and 2 bases from J, leaving 14 bases between. The CDR3 runs to 15 residues.